This T cell receptor (beta chain) was obtained from a study of shared clonotypes between healthy human individuals. Investigators spread the genomic DNA of each subset evenly over several immunoSEQ plates. In replicate PCRs of unsorted PBMC, 250 to 300 ng DNA, some 30,000 T cell genomes, was used. Ten immunoSEQ deep assay plates served to sequence unsorted PBMC DNA. In the authors' workflow: Sequence data from immunoSEQ were junction-only and lacked quality scores; consequently, filtering differed. Assay used: immunoSEQ multiplex PCR; TCRdb lists only in-frame clones, some missing. The DNA gave D and trimming, while V, J and clone size come from that table. Here the sample spans 400,000 to 550,000 clones, 79% being singletons. This CDR3 spans 14 amino acids. The trim removed 8 bases at V and 6 bases at J, leaving 9 bases unmatched. Germline CDR1 reads SNHLY; CDR2 reads FYNNEI.

The sample consisted of PBMCs. The sequence was obtained from a woman aged 40 to 49 in good health. Some clones in this sample may be carry-over from other donors' samples. V is TRBV2 and J is TRBJ2-3; 9 bases are shared with TRBD2. In DNA form, the CDR3 reads TGTGCCAGCCTGACTAGCGGTAACTCGGATACGCAGTATTTT. As protein: CASLTSGNSDTQYF.